This T cell receptor beta chain was identified in a study of T cell changes during pregnancy in multiple sclerosis. The repertoire was sequenced with immunoSEQ multiplex PCR; TCRdb's copy has only in-frame clones and lacks some. The sample gives about 21,000 clones, around 93% of which show up once; 0.65% to 0.85% is in the top ten. The germline CDR1 and CDR2 sequences are SGHTA and FQGTGA. Trimming removed 5 bases from V and 2 bases from J; junction bases left unmatched: 8. The CDR3 is 15 residues long. The source material was CD4+ T cells from peripheral blood mononuclear cells, sampled in the third trimester of pregnancy. This chain connects TRBV7-3 to TRBJ2-5; 7 bases agree with TRBD1. This TCR was recovered from a female donor with multiple sclerosis, enrolled in a pregnancy study. This CDR3 reads CASSPGDSLQETQYF. The CDR3 nucleotides read TGTGCCAGCAGCCCCGGGGACAGCTTACAAGAGACCCAGTACTTC.